This T cell receptor beta chain emerged from a study of monozygotic twins with inflammatory bowel disease. Notes on the study in general: IBD patients had lower TCRbeta diversity (inverse Simpson) than healthy co-twins. Among the T cells, different subtypes could not be distinguished.

TCRdb reanalyzed the 5' RACE reads and collapses them to one entry per CDR3 protein, without DNA. In total, the table holds some 170,000 distinct CDR3 sequences. Skipping T cell sorting, the study isolated total RNA directly from whole blood. In the case of this clonotype: The antigen is not known.

This CDR3 region has 11 residues. CDR1 is MDHEN and CDR2 is SYDVKM in the germline V gene. The chain uses TRBV28 and TRBJ1-1. The clonotype originates from a human donor with ulcerative colitis or Crohn's disease, or a healthy co-twin of an affected twin (not recorded which). The source material was blood. CDR3 sequence: CAGGGNTEAFF.